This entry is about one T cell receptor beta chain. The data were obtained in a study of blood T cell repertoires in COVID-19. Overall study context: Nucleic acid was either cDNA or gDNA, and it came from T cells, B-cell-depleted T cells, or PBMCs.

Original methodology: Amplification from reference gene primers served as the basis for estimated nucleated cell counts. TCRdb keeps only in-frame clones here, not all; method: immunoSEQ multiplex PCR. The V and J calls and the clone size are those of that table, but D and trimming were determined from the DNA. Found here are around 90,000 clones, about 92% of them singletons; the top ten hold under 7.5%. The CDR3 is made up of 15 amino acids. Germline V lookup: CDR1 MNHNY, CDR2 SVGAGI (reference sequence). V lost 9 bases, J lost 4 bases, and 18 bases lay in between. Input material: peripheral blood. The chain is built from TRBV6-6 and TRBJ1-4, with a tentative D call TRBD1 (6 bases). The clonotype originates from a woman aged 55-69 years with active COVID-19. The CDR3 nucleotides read TGTGCCAGTGGGGGAGGGGGTCTTGGTAATGAAAAACTGTTTTTT. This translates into CASGGGGLGNEKLFF.